These 18 T cell receptor beta chains share one sample of origin, sequenced in a study of blood T cells in healthy people across ages. A second about 6 to 11 cycle PCR used barcoded and J-beta primers. TCRdb itself ran the 5' RACE reads through MiXCR, one entry per CDR3 protein. Here the sample spans about 1.5 million distinct CDR3 sequences, 40% to 50% being singletons. Sequencing was carried out using blood. These receptors originate from a woman in her late teens or twenties in good health.

This clonotype was observed a few times. This may be a read error: a much more frequent sequence differs by one nucleotide. The chain joins TRBV12-3 or TRBV12-4 to TRBJ1-1; D unclear. The CDR3 consists of 12 residues. The CDR3 nucleotides are TGTGCCAGCAATTTAAGGAACACTGAAGCTTTCTTT. Translation gives CASNLRNTEAFF.

Notes on this clonotype: The junction does not match germline at one end; this may be a read error. The chain combines TRBV12-3 or TRBV12-4 with TRBJ1-2, with TRBD1 matching 8 bases. The CDR3 has 13 residues. The CDR3 nucleotides are TGTGCCAACAGTCCACAGGGGGAAAGTGGCTACACCTTC. Protein product: CANSPQGESGYTF.

The rearrangement links TRBV6-1 to TRBJ1-2; D perhaps matches TRBD1 (5 bases). V lost 6 bases, J lost 4 bases, and 9 bases lay in between. CDR1 and CDR2 from the germline V gene are MNHNS and SASEGT. The CDR3 length is 12 residues. The CDR3 protein is CASRAGSYGYTF. The CDR3 DNA is TGTGCCAGCAGGGCAGGGAGCTATGGCTACACCTTC.

Of note for this clonotype: Germline is not matched at one junction end, which may reflect a read error. The gene calls are TRBV7-3 and TRBJ2-3; 8 bases match TRBD2. CDR1 and CDR2 (germline): SGHTA, FQGTGA. This CDR3 has 14 residues. DNA for the CDR3: TGTGCCAGCAGTAGCGGGGAGTACACACATACGCAGTATTTT. Amino acids: CASSSGEYTHTQYF.

J is TRBJ2-5 and V is TRBV28; D is perhaps TRBD1 (5 bases). Trimming pared 6 bases from V and 1 base from J, leaving 9 bases between. The germline gives CDR1 MDHEN, CDR2 SYDVKM. CDR3 size: 13 residues. CDR3 coding DNA: TGTGCCAGCAGGTTTGACAGCCAAGAGACCCAGTACTTC. As protein: CASRFDSQETQYF.

Many counts were recorded for this clonotype. The CDR3 here is CASSGQASTDTQYF. Here the CDR3 DNA reads TGTGCCAGCAGCGGCCAGGCTAGCACAGATACGCAGTATTTT. The rearrangement links TRBV7-3 to TRBJ2-3; D is unclear. CDR3 size: 14 residues. V was pared by 5 bases and J by 0 bases, with 9 bases between. Per germline, CDR1 SGHTA and CDR2 FQGTGA. The whole variable domain, filled in from reference TRBV7-3 and TRBJ2-3, reads GAGVSQTPSNKVTEKGKYVELRCDPISGHTALYWYRQSLGQGPEFLIYFQGTGAADDSGLPNDRFFAVRPEGSVSTLKIQRTERGDSAVYLCASSGQASTDTQYFGPGTRLTVL.

On this clonotype itself: Germline and junction disagree at one end, which may indicate a read error. This chain connects TRBV5-1 to TRBJ2-3; TRBD2 matches 9 bases. CDR1 is SGHRS, CDR2 YFSETQ, per germline. This CDR3 comprises 16 residues. The CDR3 loop is CASSLGSSGNTETQYF. In DNA, the CDR3 is TGCGCCAGCAGCTTGGGGTCTAGCGGGAACACAGAGACGCAGTATTTT.

The chain combines TRBV20-1 with TRBJ1-3; D gene ambiguous. Trimming took off 1 base at V and 2 bases at J, with 6 bases between the two ends. The CDR3 covers 13 residues. Germline V CDR1 and CDR2: DFQATT, SNEGSKA (reference sequence). Written as DNA, the CDR3 is TGCAGTGCTAGAGCCAGGACTGGAAACACCATATATTTT. Its protein is CSARARTGNTIYF.

The V gene is TRBV27, the J gene TRBJ2-6; no reliable D call. Germline CDR1 is MNHEY and CDR2 is SMNVEV (reference sequence). V lost 0 bases to trimming and J lost 0 bases, with 9 bases between them. The length of the CDR3 is 17 residues. CDR3 sequence reads: CASSLSGSSSGANVLTF. The DNA of the CDR3 is TGTGCCAGCAGTTTATCGGGCAGTTCCTCTGGGGCCAACGTCCTGACTTTC. Full variable domain (missing parts from reference TRBV27 and TRBJ2-6): EAQVTQNPRYLITVTGKKLTVTCSQNMNHEYMSWYRQDPGLGLRQIYYSMNVEVTDKGDVPEGYKVSRKEKRNFPLILESPSPNQTSLYFCASSLSGSSSGANVLTFGAGSRLTVL.

This clonotype was seen more than once but under ten times. This chain connects TRBV12-3 or TRBV12-4 to TRBJ1-4; the D gene is possibly TRBD1 (5 bases). The CDR3 is made up of 14 amino acids. Trimming cost V 6 bases and J 6 bases, with 14 bases left between them. The CDR3 nucleotides are TGTGCCAGCAGGGGACCCCCGGGGGATGAAAAACTGTTTTTT. It yields the protein CASRGPPGDEKLFF.

This clonotype turned up a few times. The chain has TRBV11-2 and TRBJ1-1; no firm D call. This CDR3 region has 15 residues. V was clipped by 1 base and J by 1 base, with 10 bases between them. In germline, CDR1 is SGHAT, CDR2 FQNNGV. CDR3 amino acids: CASSLGFVGNTEAFF. The DNA for the CDR3 is TGTGCCAGCAGCTTAGGGTTTGTGGGGAACACTGAAGCTTTCTTT.

This clonotype showed up just once. This sequence joins TRBV18 and TRBJ1-2, with 9 bases matching TRBD1. The CDR3 extends over 17 amino acids. Germline CDR1 KGHSH, CDR2 LQKENI. Trimming at V came to 0 bases and at J to 0 bases, leaving 5 bases not matched to a gene. The CDR3 loop is CASSPPRTGVSNYGYTF. In DNA, the CDR3 is TGTGCCAGCTCACCACCTAGGACAGGGGTCTCTAACTATGGCTACACCTTC.

The chain has TRBV6-1 and TRBJ1-1; 7 nucleotides line up with TRBD1. This CDR3 has 16 amino acids. J was trimmed by 3 bases and V by 3 bases; bases with no gene match: 10. Germline loops: CDR1 MNHNS, CDR2 SASEGT. This CDR3 reads CASSEPLQGLDTEAFF. CDR3 in DNA: TGTGCCAGCAGTGAGCCATTACAGGGGCTGGACACTGAAGCTTTCTTT.

This chain connects TRBV7-9 to TRBJ2-7; 10 bases align to TRBD1. Looked up from germline, CDR1 is SEHNR and CDR2 is FQNEAQ (reference sequence). Trimming at V came to 5 bases and at J to 2 bases, leaving 9 bases not matched to a gene. The CDR3 consists of 16 residues. This chain's CDR3 is CASSRTGQGRTYEQYF. The CDR3 region has the DNA TGTGCCAGCAGCCGTACGGGACAGGGGCGAACCTACGAGCAGTACTTC.

In its sample, this clonotype was seen a few times. This sequence joins TRBV5-1 and TRBJ1-4; D ambiguous. The CDR3 is made up of 15 amino acids. Trimming took 0 bases from V and 4 from J, leaving 10 bases between them. Germline V lookup: CDR1 SGHRS, CDR2 YFSETQ. The CDR3 bases are TGCGCCAGCAGCTTGGCGGCAGCTCTTAATGAAAAACTGTTTTTT. Residues: CASSLAAALNEKLFF.

The V and J genes are TRBV9 and TRBJ2-3; D uncertain. The CDR3 is 15 amino acids. Trimming removed 0 bases from V and 5 bases from J, with 13 bases in between. In germline, CDR1 is SGDLS, CDR2 YYNGEE. The CDR3 is CASSVGPSARDTQYF. The DNA of the CDR3 is TGTGCCAGCAGCGTAGGACCCAGCGCGAGAGATACGCAGTATTTT.

The V and J genes are TRBV25-1 and TRBJ2-1; D unclear. Trimming cost V 2 bases and J 5 bases, with 10 bases left between them. Germline values: CDR1 MGHDK, CDR2 SYGVNS. The CDR3 extends over 14 amino acids. The CDR3 here is CASSEGILDNEQFF. The DNA of the CDR3 is TGTGCCAGCAGTGAAGGGATACTGGACAATGAGCAGTTCTTC.

The chain joins TRBV20-1 to TRBJ2-3; possible D gene TRBD2, 5 bases. The CDR3 is made up of 13 amino acids. Looked up from germline, CDR1 is DFQATT and CDR2 is SNEGSKA (reference sequence). Deletions cut 7 bases from V and 0 bases from J, with 11 bases between. CDR3 nucleotide sequence: TGCAGTGATAGCGAGTCTAGCACAGATACGCAGTATTTT. It encodes CSDSESSTDTQYF.